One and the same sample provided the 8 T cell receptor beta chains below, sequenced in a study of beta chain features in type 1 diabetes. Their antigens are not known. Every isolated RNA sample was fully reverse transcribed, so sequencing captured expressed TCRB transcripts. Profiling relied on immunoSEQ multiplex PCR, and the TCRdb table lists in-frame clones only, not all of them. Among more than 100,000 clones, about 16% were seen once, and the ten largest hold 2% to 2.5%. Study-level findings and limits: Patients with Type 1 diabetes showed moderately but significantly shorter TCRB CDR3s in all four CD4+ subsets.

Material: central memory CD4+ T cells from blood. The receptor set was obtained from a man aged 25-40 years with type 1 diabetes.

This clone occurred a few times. CDR3 DNA sequence: TGTGCCAGCAGTTTCCGGACAGTATGGAGCTCCTACGAGCAGTACTTC. Its protein is CASSFRTVWSSYEQYF. This chain connects TRBV28 to TRBJ2-7; tentatively, D is TRBD1 (6 bases). The V and J ends lost 3 bases and 0 bases respectively, with 15 bases between them. The CDR3 consists of 16 residues. Germline loops: CDR1 MDHEN, CDR2 SYDVKM.

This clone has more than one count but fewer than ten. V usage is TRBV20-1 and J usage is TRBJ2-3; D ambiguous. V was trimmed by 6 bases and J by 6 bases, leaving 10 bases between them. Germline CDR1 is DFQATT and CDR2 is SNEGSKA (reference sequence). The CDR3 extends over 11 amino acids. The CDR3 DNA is TGCAGTGCCCCGAATTTCGATACGCAGTATTTT. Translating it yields CSAPNFDTQYF.

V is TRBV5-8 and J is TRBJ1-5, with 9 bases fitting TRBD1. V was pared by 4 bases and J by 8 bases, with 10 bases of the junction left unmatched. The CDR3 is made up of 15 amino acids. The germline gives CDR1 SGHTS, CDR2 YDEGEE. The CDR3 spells CASSREQGAWEPQHF. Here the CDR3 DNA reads TGTGCCAGCAGCAGAGAACAGGGGGCTTGGGAGCCCCAGCATTTT.

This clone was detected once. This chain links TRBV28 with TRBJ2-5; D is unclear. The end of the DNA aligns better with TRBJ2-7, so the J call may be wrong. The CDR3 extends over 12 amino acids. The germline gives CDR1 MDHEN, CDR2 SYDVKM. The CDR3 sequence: CASSLRLYEQYF. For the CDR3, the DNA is TGTGCCAGCAGTTTACGACTCTACGAGCAGTACTTC.

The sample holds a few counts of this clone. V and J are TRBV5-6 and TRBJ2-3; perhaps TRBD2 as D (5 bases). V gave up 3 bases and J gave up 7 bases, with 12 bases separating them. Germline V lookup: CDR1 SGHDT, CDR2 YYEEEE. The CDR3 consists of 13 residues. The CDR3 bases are TGTGCCAGCAGCTCCGAGGGTCCTTATACGCAGTATTTT. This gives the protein CASSSEGPYTQYF.

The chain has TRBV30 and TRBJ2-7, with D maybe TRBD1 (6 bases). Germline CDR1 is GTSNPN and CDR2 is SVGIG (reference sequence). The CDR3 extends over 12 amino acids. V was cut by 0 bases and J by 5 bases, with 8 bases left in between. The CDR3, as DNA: TGTGCCTGGAGTGTGGGACAAGACGAGCAGTACTTC. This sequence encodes CAWSVGQDEQYF. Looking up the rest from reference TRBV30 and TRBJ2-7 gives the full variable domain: SQTIHQWPATLVQPVGSPLSLECTVEGTSNPNLYWYRQAAGRGLQLLFYSVGIGQISSEVPQNLSASRPQDRQFILSSKKLLLSDSGFYLCAWSVGQDEQYFGPGTRLTVT.

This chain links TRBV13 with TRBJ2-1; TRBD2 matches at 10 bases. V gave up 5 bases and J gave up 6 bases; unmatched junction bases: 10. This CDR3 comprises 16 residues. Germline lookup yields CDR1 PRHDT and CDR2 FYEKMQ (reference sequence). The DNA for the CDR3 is TGTGCCAGCAGCCGCCTCTGGAGCGGGGGGGCCAATGAGCAGTTCTTC. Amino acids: CASSRLWSGGANEQFF.

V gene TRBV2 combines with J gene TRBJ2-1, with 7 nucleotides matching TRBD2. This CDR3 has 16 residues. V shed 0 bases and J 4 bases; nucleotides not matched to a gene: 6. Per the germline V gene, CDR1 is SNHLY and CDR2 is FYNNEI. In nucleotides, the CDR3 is TGTGCCAGCAGTGAAGCCTGGCGGGGGAGGTACAATGAGCAGTTCTTC. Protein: CASSEAWRGRYNEQFF.